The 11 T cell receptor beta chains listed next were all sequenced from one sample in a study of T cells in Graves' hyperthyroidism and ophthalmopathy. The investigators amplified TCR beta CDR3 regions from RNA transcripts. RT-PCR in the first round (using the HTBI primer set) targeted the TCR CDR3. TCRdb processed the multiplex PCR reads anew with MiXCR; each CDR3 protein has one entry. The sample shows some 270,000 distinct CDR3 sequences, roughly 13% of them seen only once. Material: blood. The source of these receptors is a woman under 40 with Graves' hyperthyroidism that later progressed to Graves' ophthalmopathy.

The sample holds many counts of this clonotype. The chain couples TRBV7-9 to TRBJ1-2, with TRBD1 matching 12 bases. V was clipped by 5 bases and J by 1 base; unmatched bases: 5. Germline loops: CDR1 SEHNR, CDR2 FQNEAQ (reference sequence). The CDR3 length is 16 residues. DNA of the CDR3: TGTGCCAGCAGCCCCGGGACAGGGGGCAATAACTATGGCTACACCTTC. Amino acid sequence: CASSPGTGGNNYGYTF.

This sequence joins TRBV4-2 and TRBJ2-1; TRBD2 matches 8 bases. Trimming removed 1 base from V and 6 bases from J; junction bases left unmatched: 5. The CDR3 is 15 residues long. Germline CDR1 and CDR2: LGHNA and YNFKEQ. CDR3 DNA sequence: TGTGCCAGCAGCCAAGTAACTAGCGGACCCAATGAGCAGTTCTTC. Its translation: CASSQVTSGPNEQFF.

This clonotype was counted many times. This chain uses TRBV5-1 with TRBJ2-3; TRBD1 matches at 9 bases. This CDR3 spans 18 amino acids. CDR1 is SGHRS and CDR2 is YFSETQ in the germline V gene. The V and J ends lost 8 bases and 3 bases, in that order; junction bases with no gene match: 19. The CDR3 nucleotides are TGCGCCAGTCGACCCATTCCACCGGGACAGGGTGGGACAGATACGCAGTATTTT. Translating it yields CASRPIPPGQGGTDTQYF.

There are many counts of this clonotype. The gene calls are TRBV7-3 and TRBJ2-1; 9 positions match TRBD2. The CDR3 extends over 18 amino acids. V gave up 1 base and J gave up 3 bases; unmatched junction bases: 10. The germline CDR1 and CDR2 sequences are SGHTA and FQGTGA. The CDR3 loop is CASSLNPGASGVYNEQFF. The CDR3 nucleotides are TGTGCCAGCAGCTTAAACCCAGGGGCTAGCGGGGTCTACAATGAGCAGTTCTTC.

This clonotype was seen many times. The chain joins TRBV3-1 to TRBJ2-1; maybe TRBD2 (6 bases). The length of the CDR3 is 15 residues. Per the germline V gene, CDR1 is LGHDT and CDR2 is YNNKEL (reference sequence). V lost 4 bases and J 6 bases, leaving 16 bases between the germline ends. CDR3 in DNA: TGTGCCAGCAGCCGGATGGCGGGGTATGCCAATGAGCAGTTCTTC. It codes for CASSRMAGYANEQFF.

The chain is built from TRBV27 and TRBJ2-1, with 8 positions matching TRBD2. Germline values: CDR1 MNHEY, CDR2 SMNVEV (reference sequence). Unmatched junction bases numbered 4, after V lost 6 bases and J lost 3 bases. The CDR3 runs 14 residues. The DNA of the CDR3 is TGTGCCAGCAGAGCAAGCGGGAGCTACAATGAGCAGTTCTTC. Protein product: CASRASGSYNEQFF.

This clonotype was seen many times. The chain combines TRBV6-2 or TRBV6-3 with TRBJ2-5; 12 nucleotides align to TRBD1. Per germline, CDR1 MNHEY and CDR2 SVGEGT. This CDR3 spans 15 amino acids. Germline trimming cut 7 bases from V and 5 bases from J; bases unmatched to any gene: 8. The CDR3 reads CASTPGTGGAETQYF. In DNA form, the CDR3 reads TGTGCCAGCACTCCCGGGACAGGGGGCGCCGAGACCCAGTACTTC.

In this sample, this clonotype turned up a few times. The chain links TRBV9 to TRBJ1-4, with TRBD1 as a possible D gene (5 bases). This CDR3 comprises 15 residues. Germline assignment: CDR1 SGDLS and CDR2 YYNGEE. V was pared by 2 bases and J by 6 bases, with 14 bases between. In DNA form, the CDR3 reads TGTGCCAGCAGCGTGAGGGACGGCTTATATGAAAAACTGTTTTTT. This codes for CASSVRDGLYEKLFF.

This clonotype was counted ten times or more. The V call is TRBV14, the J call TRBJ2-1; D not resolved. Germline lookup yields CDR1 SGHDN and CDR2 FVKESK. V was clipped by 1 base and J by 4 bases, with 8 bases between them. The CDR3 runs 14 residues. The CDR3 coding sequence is TGTGCCAGCAGCCAAGTGAGCAGATACAATGAGCAGTTCTTC. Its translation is CASSQVSRYNEQFF. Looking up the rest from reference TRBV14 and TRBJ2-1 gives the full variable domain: EAGVTQFPSHSVIEKGQTVTLRCDPISGHDNLYWYRRVMGKEIKFLLHFVKESKQDESGMPNNRFLAERTGGTYSTLKVQPAELEDSGVYFCASSQVSRYNEQFFGPGTRLTVL.

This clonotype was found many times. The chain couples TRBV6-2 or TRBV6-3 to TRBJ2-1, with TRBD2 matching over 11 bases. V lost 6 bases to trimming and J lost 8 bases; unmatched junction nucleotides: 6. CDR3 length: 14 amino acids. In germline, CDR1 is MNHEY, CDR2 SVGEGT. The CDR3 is CASRGTSGPHEQFF. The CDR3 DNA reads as TGTGCCAGCAGAGGGACTAGCGGACCCCATGAGCAGTTCTTC.

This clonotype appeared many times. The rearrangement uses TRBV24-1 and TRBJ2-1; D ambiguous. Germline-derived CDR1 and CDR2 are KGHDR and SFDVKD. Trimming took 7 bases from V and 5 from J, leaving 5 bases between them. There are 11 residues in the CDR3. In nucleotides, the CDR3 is TGTGCCACCAGCAGAAACAATGAGCAGTTCTTC. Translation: CATSRNNEQFF.